The 14 T cell receptor beta chains reported below all come from one sample, sequenced in a study of T cell repertoires in cytomegalovirus infection. TCRdb re-analysed the reads in MiXCR, keeping a single row per CDR3 protein. The sample lists hundreds of thousands of distinct CDR3 sequences; approximately 46% were seen once. These TCRs are of unknown antigen specificity. Sequences were derived from cultured PBMCs, sampled from culture after CMV antigen stimulation. Receptor source: a human donor in good health (CMV status not recorded). Some clones in this sample may be carry-over from other donors' samples.

This clonotype was counted many times. J is TRBJ1-5 and V is TRBV7-2; D not certain. Germline V gives CDR1 SGHTA, CDR2 FQGNSA. Trimming left V 2 bases short and J 7 bases short, with 12 bases between. The length of the CDR3 is 14 residues. The CDR3 is CASSLSGAVQPQHF. The CDR3 DNA reads as TGTGCCAGCAGCTTAAGTGGTGCGGTACAGCCCCAGCATTTT.

The CDR3 bases are TGTGCCAGCAACCTAGCGGGGGGGCACGTGTTTGAGCAGTTCTTC. This translates into CASNLAGGHVFEQFF. This chain uses TRBV28 with TRBJ2-1, with TRBD2 identical over 12 bases. Germline-derived CDR1 and CDR2 are MDHEN and SYDVKM. After removal of 7 bases from V and 9 bases from J, the junction contained 10 bases not matched to a gene. The CDR3 covers 15 residues.

This clonotype was counted at least ten times. The rearrangement links TRBV7-2 to TRBJ1-4; TRBD1 matches 9 bases. V was pared by 5 bases and J by 8 bases, with 9 bases of the junction left unmatched. CDR1 SGHTA and CDR2 FQGNSA come from the germline V gene. This CDR3 is 15 amino acids long. CDR3 loop: CASSPPGQGNEKLFF. DNA for the CDR3: TGTGCCAGCAGCCCCCCGGGACAGGGTAACGAAAAACTGTTTTTT.

This sequence joins TRBV7-6 and TRBJ2-2, with 13 bases matching TRBD2. This CDR3 comprises 18 residues. Trimming at V came to 4 bases and at J to 5 bases, leaving 10 bases not matched to a gene. Per germline, CDR1 SGHVS and CDR2 FNYEAQ. CDR3 in DNA: TGTGCCAGCAGCTCCAGGACTAGCGGGGGCCCTACTACCGGGGAGCTGTTTTTT. Its protein is CASSSRTSGGPTTGELFF.

CDR3 region: CASSQDLWGAKTDTQYF. In nucleotides, the CDR3 is TGCGCCAGCAGCCAAGATCTGTGGGGGGCGAAGACAGATACGCAGTATTTT. The rearrangement links TRBV4-1 to TRBJ2-3; the D gene could be TRBD1 or TRBD2 (6 bases each). Trimming removed 0 bases from V and 3 bases from J, with 16 bases in between. This CDR3 has 17 residues. Germline assignment: CDR1 MGHRA and CDR2 YSYEKL.

The gene calls are TRBV29-1 and TRBJ1-1, with D unclear. There are 13 residues in the CDR3. Germline V gives CDR1 SQVTM, CDR2 ANQGSEA. V shed 4 bases and J shed 3 bases, with 12 bases lying between them. The CDR3 nucleotides are TGCAGCGTTGCAGGCAGACTATACACTGAAGCTTTCTTT. Translation gives CSVAGRLYTEAFF.

The chain carries TRBV12-3 or TRBV12-4 and TRBJ2-5; D might be TRBD1 or TRBD2, each matching 6 bases. This CDR3 has 12 residues. V lost 5 bases and J lost 9, with 13 bases in between. CDR3 coding DNA: TGTGCCAGCAGTAGGGGGGAGAAGGCCCAGTACTTC. This sequence encodes CASSRGEKAQYF.

There are a few counts of this clonotype. V is TRBV7-2 and J is TRBJ1-4; the D is unclear. Germline V gene sequence: CDR1 SGHTA, CDR2 FQGNSA. V was clipped by 4 bases and J by 1 base, with 10 bases between them. CDR3 length equals 15 residues. The chain's CDR3 is CASSYTGLTNEKLFF. In DNA, the CDR3 is TGTGCCAGCAGCTACACGGGCCTAACTAATGAAAAACTGTTTTTT.

This chain links TRBV13 with TRBJ1-1; D remains ambiguous. The CDR3 is made up of 15 amino acids. Germline CDR1 is PRHDT and CDR2 is FYEKMQ (reference sequence). The germline V and J ends were trimmed by 0 bases and 0 bases, with 8 bases remaining between them. The DNA for the CDR3 is TGTGCCAGCAGCTTAGGCGGACCGCTGAACACTGAAGCTTTCTTT. Translation gives CASSLGGPLNTEAFF.

The chain combines TRBV7-9 with TRBJ2-1; D unresolved. The CDR3 loop spans 16 amino acids. Trimming took 5 bases from V and 5 from J, leaving 19 bases between them. Germline CDR1 is SEHNR and CDR2 is FQNEAQ (reference sequence). Written as DNA, the CDR3 is TGTGCCAGCAGCGTCGGGTTTGGGGTTCGGCACAATGAGCAGTTCTTC. Translated, it gives CASSVGFGVRHNEQFF. Complete variable domain (other parts from reference TRBV7-9 and TRBJ2-1): DTGVSQNPRHKITKRGQNVTFRCDPISEHNRLYWYRQTLGQGPEFLTYFQNEAQLEKSRLLSDRFSAERPKGSFSTLEIQRTEQGDSAMYLCASSVGFGVRHNEQFFGPGTRLTVL.

The chain carries TRBV11-3 and TRBJ2-1; 11 nucleotides line up with TRBD2. The CDR3 totals 15 residues. Germline CDR1 SGHNT, CDR2 YENEEA. With 1 base clipped from V and 9 bases from J, the junction kept 5 bases outside the gene matches. In DNA form, the CDR3 reads TGTGCCAGCAGCTTAGGTAGCGGGGGGGCCGTTGAGCAGTTCTTC. As protein: CASSLGSGGAVEQFF.

The CDR3 loop is CASSGTSLTYEQYF. The CDR3 DNA is TGTGCCAGCAGCGGGACTAGTCTAACCTACGAGCAGTACTTC. This rearrangement joins TRBV7-9 to TRBJ2-7; 8 nucleotides match TRBD2. The CDR3 contains 14 residues. V trimming: 5 bases; J trimming: 2 bases; junction bases outside the gene matches: 5. Germline V lookup: CDR1 SEHNR, CDR2 FQNEAQ (reference sequence).

This clonotype was recorded a few times. The chain is built from TRBV6-1 and TRBJ1-1; 9 positions match TRBD1. The CDR3 extends over 12 amino acids. Per the germline V gene, CDR1 is MNHNS and CDR2 is SASEGT. The trim removed 7 bases at V and 8 bases at J, leaving 5 bases unmatched. CDR3 in amino acids: CASKGDRVEAFF. The CDR3 coding sequence is TGTGCCAGCAAGGGGGACAGGGTAGAAGCTTTCTTT.

The V call is TRBV6-5, the J call TRBJ1-1, with D hard to call. This CDR3 is 17 amino acids long. V was clipped by 2 bases and J by 1 base, with 17 bases between them. Germline loops: CDR1 MNHEY, CDR2 SVGAGI. The CDR3: CASSYRFRGDTNTEAFF. Here the CDR3 DNA reads TGTGCCAGCAGTTACCGATTCCGTGGGGATACGAACACTGAAGCTTTCTTT.